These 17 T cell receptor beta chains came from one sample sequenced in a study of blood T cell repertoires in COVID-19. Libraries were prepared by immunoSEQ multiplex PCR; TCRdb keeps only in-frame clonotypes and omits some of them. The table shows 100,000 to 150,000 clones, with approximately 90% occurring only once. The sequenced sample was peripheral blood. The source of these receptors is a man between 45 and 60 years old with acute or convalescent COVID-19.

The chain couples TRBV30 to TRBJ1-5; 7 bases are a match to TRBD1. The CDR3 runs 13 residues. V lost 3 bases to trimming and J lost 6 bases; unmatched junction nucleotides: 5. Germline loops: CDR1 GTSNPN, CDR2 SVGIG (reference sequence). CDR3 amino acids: CAWSRDSIQPQHF. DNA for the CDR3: TGTGCCTGGAGCCGGGACAGTATTCAGCCCCAGCATTTT.

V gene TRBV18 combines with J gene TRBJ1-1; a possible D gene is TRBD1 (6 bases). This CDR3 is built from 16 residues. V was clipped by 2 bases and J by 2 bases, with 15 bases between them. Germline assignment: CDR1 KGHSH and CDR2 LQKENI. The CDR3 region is CASSPGRGGSNTEAFF. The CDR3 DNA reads TGTGCCAGCTCACCAGGGCGGGGGGGCTCAAACACTGAAGCTTTCTTT.

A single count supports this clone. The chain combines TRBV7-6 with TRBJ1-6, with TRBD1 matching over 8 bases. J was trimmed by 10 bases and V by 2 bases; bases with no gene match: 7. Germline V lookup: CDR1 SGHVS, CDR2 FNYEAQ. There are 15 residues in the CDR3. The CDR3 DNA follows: TGTGCCAGCAGCTTACAGACAGGGGCTGGATCACCCCTCCACTTT. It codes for CASSLQTGAGSPLHF.

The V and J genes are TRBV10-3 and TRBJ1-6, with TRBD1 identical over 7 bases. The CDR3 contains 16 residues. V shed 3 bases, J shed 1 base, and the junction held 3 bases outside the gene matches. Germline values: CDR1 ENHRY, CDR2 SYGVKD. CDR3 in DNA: TGTGCCATCAGTGAAAGGGGGCGATCCTATAATTCACCCCTCCACTTT. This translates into CAISERGRSYNSPLHF.

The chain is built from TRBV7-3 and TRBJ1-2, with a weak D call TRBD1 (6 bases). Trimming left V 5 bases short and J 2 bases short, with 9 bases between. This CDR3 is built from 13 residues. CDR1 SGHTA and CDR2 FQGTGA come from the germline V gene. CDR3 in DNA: TGTGCCAGCAGCCCGGACAGAAACTATGGCTACACCTTC. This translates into CASSPDRNYGYTF. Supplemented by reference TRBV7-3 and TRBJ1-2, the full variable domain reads GAGVSQTPSNKVTEKGKYVELRCDPISGHTALYWYRQSLGQGPEFLIYFQGTGAADDSGLPNDRFFAVRPEGSVSTLKIQRTERGDSAVYLCASSPDRNYGYTFGSGTRLTVV.

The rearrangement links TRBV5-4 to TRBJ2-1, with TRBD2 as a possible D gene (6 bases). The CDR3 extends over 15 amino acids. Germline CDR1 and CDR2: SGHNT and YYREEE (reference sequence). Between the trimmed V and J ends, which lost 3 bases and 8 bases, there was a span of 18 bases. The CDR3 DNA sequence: TGTGCCAGCAGCTACGGTACGGGAGCAAGGTATGAGCAGTTCTTC. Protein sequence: CASSYGTGARYEQFF.

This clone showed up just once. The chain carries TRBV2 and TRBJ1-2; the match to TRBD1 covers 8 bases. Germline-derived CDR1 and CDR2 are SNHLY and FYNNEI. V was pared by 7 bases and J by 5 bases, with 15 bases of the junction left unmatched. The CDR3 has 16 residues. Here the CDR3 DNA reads TGTGCCAGCATAGGTTTGGGGCGGACAGGGCGTTATGGCTACACCTTC. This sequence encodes CASIGLGRTGRYGYTF.

The CDR3 sequence is CASSPGGESYEQYF. CDR3 DNA sequence: TGTGCCAGCAGCCCAGGGGGCGAAAGCTACGAGCAGTACTTC. J is TRBJ2-7 and V is TRBV5-4; TRBD1 aligns across 8 bases. The CDR3 loop spans 14 amino acids. Trimming removed 4 bases from V and 3 bases from J; junction bases left unmatched: 6. The germline V gene has CDR1 SGHNT and CDR2 YYREEE (reference sequence).

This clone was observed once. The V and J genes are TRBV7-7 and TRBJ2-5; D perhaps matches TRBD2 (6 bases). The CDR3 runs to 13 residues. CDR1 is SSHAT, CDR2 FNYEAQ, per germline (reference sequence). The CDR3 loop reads CASGVDLSQAQYF. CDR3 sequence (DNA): TGTGCTAGCGGCGTTGATTTGTCCCAGGCCCAGTACTTC.

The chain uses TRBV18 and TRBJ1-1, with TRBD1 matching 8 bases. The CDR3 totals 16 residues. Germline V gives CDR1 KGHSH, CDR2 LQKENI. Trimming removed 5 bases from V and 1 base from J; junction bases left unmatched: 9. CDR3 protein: CASSDQGAAENTEAFF. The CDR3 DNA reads TGTGCCAGCTCAGACCAGGGGGCAGCCGAGAACACTGAAGCTTTCTTT.

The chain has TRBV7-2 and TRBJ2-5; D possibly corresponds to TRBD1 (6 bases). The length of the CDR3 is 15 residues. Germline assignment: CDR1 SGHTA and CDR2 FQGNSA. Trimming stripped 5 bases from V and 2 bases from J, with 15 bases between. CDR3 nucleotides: TGTGCCAGCAGCCTAACAGGGTTGGGGCAAGAGACCCAGTACTTC. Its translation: CASSLTGLGQETQYF.

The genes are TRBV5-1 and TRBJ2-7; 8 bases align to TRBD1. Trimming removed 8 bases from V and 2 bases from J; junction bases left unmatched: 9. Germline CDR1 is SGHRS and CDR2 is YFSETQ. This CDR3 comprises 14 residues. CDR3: CASTRTGSTYEQYF. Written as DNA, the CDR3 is TGCGCCAGTACCCGGACAGGGAGTACCTACGAGCAGTACTTC.

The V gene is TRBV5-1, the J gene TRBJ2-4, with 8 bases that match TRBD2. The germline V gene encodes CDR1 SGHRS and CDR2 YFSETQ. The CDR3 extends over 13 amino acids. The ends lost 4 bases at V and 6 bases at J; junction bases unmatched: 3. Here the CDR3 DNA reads TGCGCCAGCAGCCAGGGACTAGGAAACATTCAGTACTTC. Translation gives CASSQGLGNIQYF.

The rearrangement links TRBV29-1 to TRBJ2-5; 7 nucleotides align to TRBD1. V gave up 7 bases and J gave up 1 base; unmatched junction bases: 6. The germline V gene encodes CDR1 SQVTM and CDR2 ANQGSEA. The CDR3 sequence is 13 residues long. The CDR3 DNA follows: TGCAGCGCCCTAGGGGGCAGCCAAGAGACCCAGTACTTC. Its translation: CSALGGSQETQYF.

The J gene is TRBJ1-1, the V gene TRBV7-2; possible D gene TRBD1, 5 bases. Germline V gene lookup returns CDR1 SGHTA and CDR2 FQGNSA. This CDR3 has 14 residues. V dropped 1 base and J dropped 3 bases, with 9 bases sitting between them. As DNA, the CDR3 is TGTGCCAGCAGCTTAGGGGGAGGGGACACTGAAGCTTTCTTT. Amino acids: CASSLGGGDTEAFF. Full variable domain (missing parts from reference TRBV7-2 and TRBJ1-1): GAGVSQSPSNKVTEKGKDVELRCDPISGHTALYWYRQSLGQGLEFLIYFQGNSAPDKSGLPSDRFSAERTGGSVSTLTIQRTQQEDSAVYLCASSLGGGDTEAFFGQGTRLTVV.

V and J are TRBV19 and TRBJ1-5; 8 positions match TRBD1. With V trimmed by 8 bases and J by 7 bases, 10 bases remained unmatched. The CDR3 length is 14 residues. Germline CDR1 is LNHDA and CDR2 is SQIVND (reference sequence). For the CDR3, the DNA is TGTGCCAGTTCCGCTGACAGGGGAGGGCAGCCCCAGCATTTT. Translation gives CASSADRGGQPQHF. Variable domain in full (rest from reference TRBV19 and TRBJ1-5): DGGITQSPKYLFRKEGQNVTLSCEQNLNHDAMYWYRQDPGQGLRLIYYSQIVNDFQKGDIAEGYSVSREKKESFPLTVTSAQKNPTAFYLCASSADRGGQPQHFGDGTRLSIL.

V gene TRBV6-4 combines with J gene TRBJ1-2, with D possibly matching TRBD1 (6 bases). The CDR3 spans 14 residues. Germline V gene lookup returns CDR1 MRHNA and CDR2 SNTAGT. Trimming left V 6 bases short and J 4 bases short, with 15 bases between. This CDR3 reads CASSPTGLGYGYTF. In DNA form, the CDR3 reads TGTGCCAGCAGCCCGACAGGTCTCGGCTATGGCTACACCTTC.